This TCR beta chain was sequenced during a study of post-analysis software for immune sequencing data. Carried by the TCR beta cDNA libraries were unique molecular identifiers. Each CDR3 protein gets one entry after TCRdb re-called the PCR reads with MiXCR. Of hundreds of thousands of distinct CDR3 sequences listed, less than 35% are singletons. This TCR was recovered from a girl between 10 and 17 years old with multiple sclerosis. The material sequenced was blood.

CDR3 in amino acids: CASRLVGVRQPQHF. In DNA, the CDR3 is TGTGCCAGCAGGTTGGTCGGGGTCCGTCAGCCCCAGCATTTT. The chain links TRBV27 to TRBJ1-5, with no clear D. From germline, CDR1 is MNHEY and CDR2 SMNVEV (reference sequence). The CDR3 is 14 amino acids. With 6 bases removed from V and 6 bases from J, the gap between germline ends came to 15 bases.